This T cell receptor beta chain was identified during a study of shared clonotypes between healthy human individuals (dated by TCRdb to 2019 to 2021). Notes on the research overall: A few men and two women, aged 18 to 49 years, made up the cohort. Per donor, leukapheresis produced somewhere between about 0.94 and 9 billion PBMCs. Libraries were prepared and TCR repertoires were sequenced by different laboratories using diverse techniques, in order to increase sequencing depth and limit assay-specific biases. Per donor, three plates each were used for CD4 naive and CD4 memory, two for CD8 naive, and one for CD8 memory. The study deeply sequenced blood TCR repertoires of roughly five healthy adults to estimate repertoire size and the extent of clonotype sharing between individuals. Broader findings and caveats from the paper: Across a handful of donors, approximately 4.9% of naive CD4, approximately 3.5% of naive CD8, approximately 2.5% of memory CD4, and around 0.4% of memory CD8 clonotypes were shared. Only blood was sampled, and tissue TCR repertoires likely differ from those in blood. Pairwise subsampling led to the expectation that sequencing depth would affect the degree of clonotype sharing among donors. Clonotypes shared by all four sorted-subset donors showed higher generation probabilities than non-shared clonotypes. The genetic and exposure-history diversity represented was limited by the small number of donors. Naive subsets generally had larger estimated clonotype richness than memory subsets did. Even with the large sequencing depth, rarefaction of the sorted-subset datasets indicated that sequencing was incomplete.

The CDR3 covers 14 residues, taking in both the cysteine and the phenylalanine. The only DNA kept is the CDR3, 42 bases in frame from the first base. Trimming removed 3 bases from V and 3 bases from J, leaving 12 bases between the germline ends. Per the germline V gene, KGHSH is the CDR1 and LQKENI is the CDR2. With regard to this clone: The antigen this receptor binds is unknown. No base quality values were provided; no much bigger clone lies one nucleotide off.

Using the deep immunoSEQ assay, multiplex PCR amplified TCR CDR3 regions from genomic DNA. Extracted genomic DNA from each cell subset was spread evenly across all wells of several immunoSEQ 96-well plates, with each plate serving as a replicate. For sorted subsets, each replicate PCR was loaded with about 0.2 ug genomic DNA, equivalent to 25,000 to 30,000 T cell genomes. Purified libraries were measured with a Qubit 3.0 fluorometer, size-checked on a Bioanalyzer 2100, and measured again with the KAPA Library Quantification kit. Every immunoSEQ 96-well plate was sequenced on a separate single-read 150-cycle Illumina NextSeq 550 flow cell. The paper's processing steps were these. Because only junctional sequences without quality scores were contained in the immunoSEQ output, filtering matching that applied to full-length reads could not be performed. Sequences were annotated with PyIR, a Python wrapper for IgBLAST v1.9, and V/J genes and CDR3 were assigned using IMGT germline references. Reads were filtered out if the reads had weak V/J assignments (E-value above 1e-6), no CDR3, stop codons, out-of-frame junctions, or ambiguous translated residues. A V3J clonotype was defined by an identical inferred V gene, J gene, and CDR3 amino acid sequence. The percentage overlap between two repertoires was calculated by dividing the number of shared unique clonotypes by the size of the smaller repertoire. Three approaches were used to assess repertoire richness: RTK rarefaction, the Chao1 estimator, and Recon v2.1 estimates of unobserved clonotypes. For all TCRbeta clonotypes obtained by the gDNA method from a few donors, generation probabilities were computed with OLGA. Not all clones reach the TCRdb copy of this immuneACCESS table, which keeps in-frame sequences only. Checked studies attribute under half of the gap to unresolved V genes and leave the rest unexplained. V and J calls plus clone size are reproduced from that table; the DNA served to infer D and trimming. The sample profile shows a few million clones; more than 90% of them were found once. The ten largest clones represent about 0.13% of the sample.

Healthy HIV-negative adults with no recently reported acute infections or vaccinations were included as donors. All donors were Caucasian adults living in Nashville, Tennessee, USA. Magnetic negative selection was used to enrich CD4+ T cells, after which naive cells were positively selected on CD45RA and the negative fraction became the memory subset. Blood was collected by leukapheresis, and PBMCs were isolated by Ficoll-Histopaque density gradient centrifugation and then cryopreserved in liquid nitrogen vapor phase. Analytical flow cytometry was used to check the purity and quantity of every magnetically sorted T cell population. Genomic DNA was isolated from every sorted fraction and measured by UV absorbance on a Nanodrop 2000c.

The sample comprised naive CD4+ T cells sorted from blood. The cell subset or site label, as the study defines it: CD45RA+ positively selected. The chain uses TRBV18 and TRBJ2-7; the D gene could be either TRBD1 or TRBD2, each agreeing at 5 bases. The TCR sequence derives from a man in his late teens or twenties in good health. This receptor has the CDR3 CASSPPGANYEQYF. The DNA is TGTGCCAGCTCACCTCCCGGGGCAAACTACGAGCAGTACTTC.